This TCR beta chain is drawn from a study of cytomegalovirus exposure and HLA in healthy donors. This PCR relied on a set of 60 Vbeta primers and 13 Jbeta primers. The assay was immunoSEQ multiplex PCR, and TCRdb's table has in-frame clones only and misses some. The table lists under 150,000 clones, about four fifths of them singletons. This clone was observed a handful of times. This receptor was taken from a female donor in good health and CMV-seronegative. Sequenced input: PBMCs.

The CDR3 DNA sequence: TGCGCCAGCAGCTTGGGAGCGGGTTCAAGTTACAATGAGCAGTTCTTC. Amino acids: CASSLGAGSSYNEQFF. This rearrangement joins TRBV5-1 to TRBJ2-1; the D gene is possibly TRBD2 (6 bases). Per germline, CDR1 SGHRS and CDR2 YFSETQ. The CDR3 is 16 residues long. V lost 0 bases and J 4 bases, leaving 14 bases between the germline ends.